This TCR beta chain originates from a study of cytomegalovirus exposure and HLA in healthy donors. This clone was seen once. PCR was performed using 60 Vbeta and 13 Jbeta primers. Generated by immunoSEQ multiplex PCR, the TCRdb table keeps only in-frame clones and is missing some. The repertoire holds approximately 130,000 clones, with more than 75% as singletons. Deletions cut 1 base from V and 1 base from J, with 4 bases between. The CDR3 totals 13 residues. The germline CDR1 and CDR2 sequences are SGHVS and FQNEAQ. The TCR comes from a woman aged 45-65 years in good health and CMV-seropositive. This chain connects TRBV7-8 to TRBJ1-1, with D uncertain. Sequencing used PBMCs. The CDR3 spells CASSLDRNTEAFF. In DNA form, the CDR3 reads TGTGCCAGCAGCTTAGACAGGAACACTGAAGCTTTCTTT.